The entry below gives a single T cell receptor (beta chain) sequence along with its context. Its target is unknown. A quantity of about 0.45 to 1 ug RNA underwent reverse transcription using random hexamers. MiXCR, run by TCRdb on the immunoSEQ multiplex PCR reads, gives a single entry per CDR3 protein. The repertoire holds under 200,000 distinct CDR3 sequences, 94% seen once, with around 0.11% in the top ten. The sample originates from a study of CD8 T cells in Susac syndrome. Study-level findings and limits: It was acknowledged by the study that relatively few individuals were included in its TCR sequencing and HLA analysis.

In germline, CDR1 is LNHNV, CDR2 YYDKDF (reference sequence). The ends were cut back, 6 bases at V and 4 bases at J, with 14 bases in the middle. This CDR3 comprises 14 residues. J is TRBJ2-3 and V is TRBV15, with D possibly being TRBD1 (6 bases). This TCR derives from a human donor with Susac syndrome. The sequencing input was CD4+ T cells from PBMCs. This chain's CDR3 is CATRETGGADTQYF. The CDR3 nucleotides read TGTGCCACCAGGGAGACAGGTGGGGCAGATACGCAGTATTTT.